This TCR beta chain was observed in a study of T cell changes during pregnancy in multiple sclerosis. The table came from immunoSEQ multiplex PCR; TCRdb's copy has only in-frame clones and leaves some out. The table lists 52,000 or so clones, roughly 91% of them singletons, with approximately 0.27% in the top ten. The sample consisted of CD4+ T cells from peripheral blood mononuclear cells, taken in the second trimester of pregnancy. The origin of this receptor is a female donor with multiple sclerosis, enrolled in a pregnancy study.

The CDR3 loop is CASTPRGGGGPREKLFF. The DNA for the CDR3 is TGTGCCAGTACCCCGCGTGGGGGGGGAGGCCCCAGGGAAAAACTGTTTTTT. The chain couples TRBV19 to TRBJ1-4, with TRBD1 as a possible D gene (5 bases). This CDR3 is built from 17 residues. V shed 7 bases and J shed 8 bases, with 26 bases lying between them. CDR1 and CDR2 from the germline V gene are LNHDA and SQIVND (reference sequence).